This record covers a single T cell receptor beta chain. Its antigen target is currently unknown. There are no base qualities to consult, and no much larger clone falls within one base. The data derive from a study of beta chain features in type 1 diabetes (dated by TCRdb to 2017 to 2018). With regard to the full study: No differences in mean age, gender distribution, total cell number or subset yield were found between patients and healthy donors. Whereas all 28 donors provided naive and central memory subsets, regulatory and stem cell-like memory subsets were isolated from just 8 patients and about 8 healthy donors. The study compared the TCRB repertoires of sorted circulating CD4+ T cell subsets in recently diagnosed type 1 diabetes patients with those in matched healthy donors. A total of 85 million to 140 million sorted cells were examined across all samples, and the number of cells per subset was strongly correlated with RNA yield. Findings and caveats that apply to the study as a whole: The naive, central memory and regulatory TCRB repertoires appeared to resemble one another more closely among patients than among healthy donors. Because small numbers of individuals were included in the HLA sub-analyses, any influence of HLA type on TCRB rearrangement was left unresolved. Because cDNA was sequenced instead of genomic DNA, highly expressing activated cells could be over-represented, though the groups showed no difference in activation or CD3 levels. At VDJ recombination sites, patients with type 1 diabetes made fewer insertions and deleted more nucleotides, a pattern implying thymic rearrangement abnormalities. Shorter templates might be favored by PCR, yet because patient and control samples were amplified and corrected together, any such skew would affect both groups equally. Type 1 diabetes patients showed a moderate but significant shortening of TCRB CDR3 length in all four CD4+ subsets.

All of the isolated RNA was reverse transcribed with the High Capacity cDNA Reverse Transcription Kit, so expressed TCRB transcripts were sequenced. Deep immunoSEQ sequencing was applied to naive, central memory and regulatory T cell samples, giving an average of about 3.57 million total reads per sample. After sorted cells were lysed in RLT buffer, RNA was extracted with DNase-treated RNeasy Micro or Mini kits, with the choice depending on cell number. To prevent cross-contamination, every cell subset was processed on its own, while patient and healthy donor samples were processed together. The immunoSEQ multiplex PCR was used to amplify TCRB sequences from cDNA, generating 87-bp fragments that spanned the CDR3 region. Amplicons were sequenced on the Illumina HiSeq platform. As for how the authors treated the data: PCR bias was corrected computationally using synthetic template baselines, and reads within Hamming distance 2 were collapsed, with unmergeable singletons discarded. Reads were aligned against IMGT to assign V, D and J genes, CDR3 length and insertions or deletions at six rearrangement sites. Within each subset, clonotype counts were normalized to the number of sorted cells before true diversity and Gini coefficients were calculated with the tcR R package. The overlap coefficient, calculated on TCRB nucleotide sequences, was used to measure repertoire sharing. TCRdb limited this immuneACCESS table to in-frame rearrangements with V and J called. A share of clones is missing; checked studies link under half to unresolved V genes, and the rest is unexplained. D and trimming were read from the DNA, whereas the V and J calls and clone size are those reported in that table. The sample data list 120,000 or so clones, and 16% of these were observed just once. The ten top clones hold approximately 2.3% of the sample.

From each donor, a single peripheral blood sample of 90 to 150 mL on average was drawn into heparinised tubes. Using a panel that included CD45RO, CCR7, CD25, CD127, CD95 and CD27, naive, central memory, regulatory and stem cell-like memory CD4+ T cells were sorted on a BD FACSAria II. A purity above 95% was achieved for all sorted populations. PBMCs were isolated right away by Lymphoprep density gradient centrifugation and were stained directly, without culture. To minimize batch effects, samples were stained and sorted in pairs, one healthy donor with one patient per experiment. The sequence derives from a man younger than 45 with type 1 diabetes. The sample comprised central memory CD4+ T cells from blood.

In nucleotide form, the sequence is TGTGCCAGCAGCTCCCGCGGCCCCTACGGGGATTCACCCCTCCACTTT. Its protein product is CASSSRGPYGDSPLHF. The chain uses TRBV7-8 and TRBJ1-6, with the D gene uncertain. From the cysteine up to the phenylalanine, the CDR3 has a length of 16 residues. The entry retains the CDR3 DNA only, 48 bases that are in frame from base 1. Taken from the germline V gene, the CDR1 and CDR2 loops are SGHVS and FQNEAQ. V loses 4 bases, J loses 8 bases, and the germline ends lie 18 bases apart.